This TCR beta chain is drawn from a study of beta chain features in type 1 diabetes. Study-wide results and limits: Possible PCR preference for shorter templates applied equally to patients and controls. Significant though moderate, a shortening of TCRB CDR3s appeared in all four CD4+ subsets of Type 1 diabetes patients. Patients' naive, central memory and Treg TCRB repertoires seemed closer to one another than those of healthy donors.

Points on this clone: Its antigen is unknown. Other DNA sequences from this sample encode an identical CDR3 as well.

CDR1 is SGHRS, CDR2 YFSETQ, per germline. The CDR3 is 13 amino acids. V was clipped by 3 bases and J by 4 bases; unmatched bases: 3. Expressed TCRB transcripts got sequenced, as all isolated RNA was reverse transcribed. Sequencing of naive, central memory and regulatory T cell samples gave an average of around 3.5 million reads. TCRdb's table, derived via immunoSEQ multiplex PCR, lists solely in-frame clones and lacks some. The table lists 630,000 or so clones, about an eighth of them singletons. The sequence derives from a man aged 18 to 30 with type 1 diabetes. Sequencing was done on a sample of naive CD4+ T cells from blood. The V and J genes are TRBV5-1 and TRBJ1-2, with TRBD1 matching over 7 bases. The CDR3 DNA is TGCGCCAGCAGCTCGGGACAGTCCTATGGCTACACCTTC. Encoded protein: CASSSGQSYGYTF. Supplemented by reference TRBV5-1 and TRBJ1-2, the full variable domain reads KAGVTQTPRYLIKTRGQQVTLSCSPISGHRSVSWYQQTPGQGLQFLFEYFSETQRNKGNFPGRFSGRQFSNSRSEMNVSTLELGDSALYLCASSSGQSYGYTFGSGTRLTVV.